This entry lists 28 T cell receptor beta chains sequenced from one sample in a study of CD8 T cells in Susac syndrome. Reverse transcription of roughly 0.5 to 1 ug RNA was performed with random hexamers. Each CDR3 protein is one row after TCRdb ran MiXCR on the immunoSEQ multiplex PCR reads. The sample yields tens of thousands of distinct CDR3 sequences, about 96% seen once. The sequencing sample was made of CD8+ T cells from PBMCs. All receptors come from a human donor with Susac syndrome.

The rearrangement links TRBV4-2 to TRBJ2-5, with D possibly TRBD2 on 7 matching bases. This CDR3 contains 15 residues. The V and J ends lost 0 bases and 1 base respectively, with 9 bases between them. CDR1 LGHNA and CDR2 YNFKEQ come from the germline V gene. CDR3 nucleotides: TGTGCCAGCAGCCAAGAGCGGGGGCTCCAAGAGACCCAGTACTTC. Amino acid sequence: CASSQERGLQETQYF.

V usage is TRBV5-1 and J usage is TRBJ2-5; D unclear. The CDR3 has 15 residues. V was clipped by 0 bases and J by 1 base, with 10 bases between them. CDR1 and CDR2 (germline): SGHRS, YFSETQ. CDR3: CASSLGADIQETQYF. The CDR3, as DNA: TGCGCCAGCAGCTTGGGGGCCGACATCCAAGAGACCCAGTACTTC.

The chain has TRBV18 and TRBJ2-7, with 10 bases that match TRBD2. Germline CDR1 KGHSH, CDR2 LQKENI. V dropped 4 bases and J dropped 5; count of bases not matched to a gene: 8. The CDR3 consists of 15 residues. CDR3 nucleotides: TGTGCCAGCTCACTCGGGACTAGCGTTTTCGACGAGCAGTACTTC. Its protein is CASSLGTSVFDEQYF.

The chain combines TRBV29-1 with TRBJ2-1, with 7 bases matching TRBD1. This CDR3 contains 12 residues. Germline CDR1 and CDR2: SQVTM and ANQGSEA. V shed 1 base and J 11 bases; nucleotides not matched to a gene: 5. The CDR3 region has the DNA TGCAGCGTTGAAGGTCTAGGGGGCCAGCAGTTCTTC. Its protein product is CSVEGLGGQQFF.

This clonotype was observed once. The V and J genes are TRBV4-3 and TRBJ2-3; TRBD1 matches 7 bases. The germline V gene has CDR1 LGHNA and CDR2 YSLEER. The trim removed 4 bases at V and 4 bases at J, leaving 2 bases unmatched. The CDR3 totals 13 residues. Here the CDR3 DNA reads TGCGCCAGCAGCCCTGACAGGGCAGATACGCAGTATTTT. Translation: CASSPDRADTQYF.

This clonotype was detected once. The chain combines TRBV13 with TRBJ1-3; tentatively, D is TRBD1 (6 bases). The V end lost 5 bases, the J end lost 8 bases, and 13 bases lay between the germline ends. This CDR3 spans 13 amino acids. Germline CDR1 PRHDT, CDR2 FYEKMQ (reference sequence). The CDR3 DNA reads TGTGCCAGCAGCCCCCGCCCAGGGGACACCATATATTTT. Protein sequence: CASSPRPGDTIYF.

The chain employs TRBV9 and TRBJ2-1, with D possibly matching TRBD1 (7 bases). Germline loops: CDR1 SGDLS, CDR2 YYNGEE. The V end lost 2 bases, the J end lost 4 bases, and 16 bases lay between the germline ends. The CDR3 consists of 16 residues. For the CDR3, the DNA is TGTGCCAGCAGCGTTGCGGGACAGAGGGGTTACAATGAGCAGTTCTTC. Translating it yields CASSVAGQRGYNEQFF.

This clonotype was picked up one time. J is TRBJ2-5 and V is TRBV18; a weak D match, TRBD2 (6 bases). The V and J ends lost 1 base and 2 bases respectively, with 17 bases between them. This CDR3 contains 17 residues. Germline CDR1 reads KGHSH; CDR2 reads LQKENI. The CDR3 loop reads CASSPRRLAGRQETQYF. The CDR3 DNA reads TGTGCCAGCTCACCACGGAGACTTGCGGGGCGACAAGAGACCCAGTACTTC.

This clonotype was counted once. The V and J genes are TRBV23-1 and TRBJ1-1, with a weak D call TRBD1 (5 bases). TRBV23-1 is an ORF, and what it does is uncertain. The CDR3 consists of 15 residues. V was shortened by 0 bases and J by 3 bases, with 11 bases between the two germline ends. The CDR3 protein is CASSQSGGAYTEAFF. The CDR3 DNA reads TGCGCCAGCAGTCAATCTGGGGGTGCGTACACTGAAGCTTTCTTT.

This clonotype showed up just once. The chain recombines TRBV27 with TRBJ2-5; the D gene is possibly TRBD1 (5 bases). The ends were cut back, 1 base at V and 5 bases at J, with 8 bases in the middle. The CDR3 sequence is 13 residues long. Looked up from germline, CDR1 is MNHEY and CDR2 is SMNVEV (reference sequence). CDR3 bases: TGTGCCAGCAGTTTATACCCAGGGGAGACCCAGTACTTC. Translation gives CASSLYPGETQYF.

This chain joins TRBV6-5 and TRBJ1-2; TRBD1 agrees at 7 bases. The CDR3 loop spans 14 amino acids. CDR1 and CDR2 from the germline V gene are MNHEY and SVGAGI. Germline trimming cut 7 bases from V and 8 bases from J; bases unmatched to any gene: 13. The CDR3 reads CASTPDREGGGYTF. CDR3 bases: TGTGCCAGCACTCCAGACAGGGAAGGAGGCGGCTACACCTTC.

This clonotype was recorded only once. The genes are TRBV6-6 and TRBJ1-2; D not resolved. The CDR3 spans 13 residues. Trimming removed 6 bases from V and 8 bases from J, with 16 bases in between. Germline V gives CDR1 MNHNY, CDR2 SVGAGI (reference sequence). In DNA form, the CDR3 reads TGTGCCAGCAGCCCAGTCCAAAGGAAGGGCTACACCTTC. This codes for CASSPVQRKGYTF.

This chain joins TRBV28 and TRBJ2-2; D gene uncertain. This CDR3 region has 12 residues. Trimming took off 2 bases at V and 7 bases at J, with 5 bases between the two ends. CDR1 and CDR2 from the germline V gene are MDHEN and SYDVKM. As DNA, the CDR3 is TGTGCCAGCAGTTTAGACGGCGGGGAGCTGTTTTTT. It is translated as CASSLDGGELFF. Supplemented by reference TRBV28 and TRBJ2-2, the full variable domain reads DVKVTQSSRYLVKRTGEKVFLECVQDMDHENMFWYRQDPGLGLRLIYFSYDVKMKEKGDIPEGYSVSREKKERFSLILESASTNQTSMYLCASSLDGGELFFGEGSRLTVL.

This chain connects TRBV7-2 to TRBJ1-2; D might be TRBD1 (5 bases). Between the trimmed V and J ends, which lost 4 bases and 7 bases, there was a span of 22 bases. Germline assignment: CDR1 SGHTA and CDR2 FQGNSA. This CDR3 is 16 amino acids long. CDR3 in amino acids: CASSSTTFRGLSGYTF. In nucleotides, the CDR3 is TGTGCCAGCAGCTCAACGACCTTTAGGGGATTGAGTGGCTACACCTTC.

This clonotype has just one count. CDR3 nucleotide sequence: TGTGCCTGGAGTGTATTGGGTGCAGGGGATTCACCCCTCCACTTT. Its translation is CAWSVLGAGDSPLHF. The J gene is TRBJ1-6, the V gene TRBV30, with a weak D call TRBD1 (6 bases). Trimming took 0 bases from V and 8 from J, leaving 14 bases between them. The CDR3 has 15 amino acids. Germline V gives CDR1 GTSNPN, CDR2 SVGIG (reference sequence).

This chain uses TRBV27 with TRBJ2-7; TRBD2 might be the D (7 bases). This CDR3 is 15 amino acids long. Germline values: CDR1 MNHEY, CDR2 SMNVEV (reference sequence). V was clipped by 0 bases and J by 3 bases, with 12 bases between them. The CDR3 sequence: CASSLSGGQIYEQYF. The DNA of the CDR3 is TGTGCCAGCAGTTTATCGGGGGGGCAAATCTACGAGCAGTACTTC.

In this sample, this clonotype turned up once. The chain joins TRBV28 to TRBJ1-1; the D gene is possibly TRBD1 (6 bases). The length of the CDR3 is 13 residues. Per the germline V gene, CDR1 is MDHEN and CDR2 is SYDVKM. The germline V and J ends were trimmed by 8 bases and 7 bases, with 17 bases remaining between them. In DNA, the CDR3 is TGTGCCAGCCAAGGGGCAGGGGCAATTGAAGCTTTCTTT. Its protein is CASQGAGAIEAFF.

The J gene is TRBJ2-6, the V gene TRBV15; a possible D gene is TRBD1 (6 bases). From germline, CDR1 is LNHNV and CDR2 YYDKDF (reference sequence). The V end was cut by 1 base, the J end by 0 bases, with 7 bases between. CDR3 length: 16 amino acids. CDR3 sequence reads: CATSRVGGSGANVLTF. The CDR3 DNA follows: TGTGCCACCAGCAGAGTAGGGGGCTCTGGGGCCAACGTCCTGACTTTC.

This clonotype has only one observation. This sequence joins TRBV5-6 and TRBJ2-5, with D tentatively TRBD2 (5 bases). Trimming stripped 2 bases from V and 7 bases from J, with 12 bases between. The CDR3 runs 13 residues. Germline CDR1 SGHDT, CDR2 YYEEEE. CDR3 sequence reads: CASSFLGGGTQYF. The CDR3 DNA is TGTGCCAGCAGCTTCCTTGGTGGAGGGACCCAGTACTTC. The full variable domain, with the rest looked up from reference TRBV5-6 and TRBJ2-5, is DAGVTQSPTHLIKTRGQQVTLRCSPKSGHDTVSWYQQALGQGPQFIFQYYEEEERQRGNFPDRFSGHQFPNYSSELNVNALLLGDSALYLCASSFLGGGTQYFGPGTRLLVL.

This clonotype was counted a few times. The chain couples TRBV4-1 to TRBJ2-5, with D tentatively TRBD1 (5 bases). Looked up from germline, CDR1 is MGHRA and CDR2 is YSYEKL. The CDR3 has 15 residues. V was trimmed by 3 bases and J by 5 bases, leaving 16 bases between them. CDR3 amino acids: CASSQGRSSLETQYF. For the CDR3, the DNA is TGCGCCAGCAGCCAGGGGCGATCCTCATTGGAGACCCAGTACTTC.

The CDR3, as DNA: TGTGCCAGCAGACTACGGGGACAGGGATCCTACAATGAGCAGTTCTTC. It translates to CASRLRGQGSYNEQFF. The rearrangement joins TRBV6-6 to TRBJ2-1, with 9 bases lining up with TRBD1. The CDR3 totals 16 residues. CDR1 is MNHNY and CDR2 is SVGAGI in the germline V gene (reference sequence). V gave up 6 bases and J gave up 1 base; unmatched junction bases: 7.

This sequence joins TRBV15 and TRBJ2-7; TRBD1 aligns across 7 bases. CDR1 is LNHNV and CDR2 is YYDKDF in the germline V gene (reference sequence). The CDR3 spans 15 residues. Germline trimming cut 2 bases from V and 3 bases from J; bases unmatched to any gene: 7. For the CDR3, the DNA is TGTGCCACCAGCAGACTGGGACAGACCCTCTACGAGCAGTACTTC. Protein product: CATSRLGQTLYEQYF.

The chain uses TRBV9 and TRBJ1-5, with D uncertain. V lost 0 bases and J 5 bases, leaving 9 bases between the germline ends. This CDR3 is built from 14 residues. Germline CDR1 reads SGDLS; CDR2 reads YYNGEE. The CDR3, as DNA: TGTGCCAGCAGCGTAGTAGGAAACCATCAGCCCCAGCATTTT. This translates into CASSVVGNHQPQHF.

The chain has TRBV13 and TRBJ2-3; D not certain. The ends were cut back, 3 bases at V and 0 bases at J, with 7 bases in the middle. This CDR3 has 14 amino acids. The germline CDR1 and CDR2 sequences are PRHDT and FYEKMQ (reference sequence). The CDR3: CASSLTISTDTQYF. The CDR3 region has the DNA TGTGCCAGCAGCTTGACAATCAGCACAGATACGCAGTATTTT.

V gene TRBV20-1 combines with J gene TRBJ2-3, with a possible D match to TRBD1 (6 bases). Germline CDR1 reads DFQATT; CDR2 reads SNEGSKA (reference sequence). Trimming took off 3 bases at V and 2 bases at J, with 12 bases between the two ends. The CDR3 totals 14 residues. The CDR3 DNA follows: TGCAGTGCTAGGGGGGACACTATCACAGATACGCAGTATTTT. It is translated as CSARGDTITDTQYF.

The chain joins TRBV30 to TRBJ2-2; a weak D match, TRBD1 (6 bases). Germline V lookup: CDR1 GTSNPN, CDR2 SVGIG (reference sequence). This CDR3 spans 15 amino acids. With 0 bases removed from V and 7 bases from J, the gap between germline ends came to 15 bases. CDR3 sequence: CAWSVGTYRFGELFF. The DNA for the CDR3 is TGTGCCTGGAGTGTTGGGACATACCGTTTCGGGGAGCTGTTTTTT.

CDR3 coding DNA: TGCGCCAGCAGCTTGGAGGGCACCGGGGAGCTGTTTTTT. Translation: CASSLEGTGELFF. The chain has TRBV5-1 and TRBJ2-2; D uncertain. Per the germline V gene, CDR1 is SGHRS and CDR2 is YFSETQ. This CDR3 has 13 amino acids. Trimming left V 0 bases short and J 4 bases short, with 4 bases between.

The V gene is TRBV6-2 or TRBV6-3, the J gene TRBJ1-5; unclear D gene. Germline lookup yields CDR1 MNHEY and CDR2 SVGEGT. This CDR3 is 13 amino acids long. Trimming stripped 8 bases from V and 12 bases from J, with 20 bases between. In DNA form, the CDR3 reads TGTGCCAGCTCTCCCCCGGCGGATCCTCGCCAGCATTTT. Amino acids: CASSPPADPRQHF.